Listed below are T cell receptor beta chains from one sample, sequenced in a study of control samples from healthy donors and cancer patients. Sequencing used immunoSEQ multiplex PCR; TCRdb keeps in-frame clones, though not all of them. This sample has about 170,000 clones, with roughly 89% found just once. Sequencing was performed on blood. These TCRs come from a woman aged 25 to 39 in good health. The CDR3 runs from the conserved cysteine through the conserved F or W. The D gene is left open where the match is weak. The size of a clone is reported for some rows only, either as once, few or many, or as a class for expanded clones.

TRBJ2-2	TRBV24-1	-	-	CATSEQDRETGELFF	TGTGCCACCAGTGAACAAGACAGAGAGACCGGGGAGCTGTTTTTT
TRBJ2-5	TRBV21-1	-	-	CASSPGTRPRCQETQYF	TGTGCCAGCAGCCCCGGGACAAGGCCGCGGTGCCAAGAGACCCAGTACTTC
TRBJ1-4	TRBV5-4	-	-	CASSLQGTNEKLFF	TGTGCCAGCAGCTTGCAGGGAACTAATGAAAAACTGTTTTTT
TRBJ2-2	TRBV12-5	TRBD1	-	CASGGTGGRTGELFF	TGTGCTAGTGGTGGGACAGGGGGCCGGACCGGGGAGCTGTTTTTT
TRBJ2-7	TRBV5-6	-	medium-sized	CASSLAWISRDEQYF	TGTGCCAGCAGCTTGGCCTGGATTTCGAGGGACGAGCAGTACTTC
TRBJ1-3	TRBV2	TRBD1	-	CASTVDRGTGNTIYF	TGTGCCAGCACCGTGGACAGGGGGACTGGAAACACCATATATTTT
TRBJ2-7	TRBV11-3	-	-	CASSLAAGDAYEQYF	TGTGCCAGCAGCTTAGCGGCAGGGGACGCCTACGAGCAGTACTTC
TRBJ1-4	TRBV5-1	-	-	CASRRGGTNEKLFF	TGCGCCAGCAGGAGGGGGGGAACTAATGAAAAACTGTTTTTT
TRBJ1-2	TRBV9	-	-	CASSVGSRGNNYGYTF	TGTGCCAGCAGCGTAGGAAGTAGGGGGAATAACTATGGCTACACCTTC
TRBJ2-3	TRBV3-1/TRBV3-2	TRBD2	-	CASSQDMIAGGSTDTQYF	TGTGCCAGCAGCCAAGATATGATAGCGGGGGGCAGCACAGATACGCAGTATTTT
TRBJ1-4	TRBV6-5	-	-	CASLENEKLFF	TGTGCCAGCTTGGAGAACGAAAAACTGTTTTTT
TRBJ2-5	TRBV30	TRBD1	-	CAWSTRTGRQETQYF	TGTGCCTGGAGCACACGGACAGGGCGACAAGAGACCCAGTACTTC
TRBJ2-7	TRBV9	TRBD2	-	CASSDRLAGVVYEQYF	TGTGCCAGCAGCGACCGACTAGCGGGGGTAGTGTACGAGCAGTACTTC
TRBJ1-2	TRBV11-2	-	few	CASSLDPTGRANYGYTF	TGTGCCAGCAGCTTAGATCCTACAGGGCGGGCTAACTATGGCTACACCTTC
TRBJ2-4	TRBV6-2/TRBV6-3	-	-	CASSRGGNKNIQYF	TGTGCCAGCAGCAGGGGTGGAAACAAAAACATTCAGTACTTC
TRBJ1-1	TRBV28	-	once	CASSTWTMNTEAFF	TGTGCCAGCAGTACATGGACAATGAACACTGAAGCTTTCTTT
TRBJ2-1	TRBV5-1	-	-	CASSWTVPYNEQFF	TGCGCCAGCAGCTGGACAGTCCCGTACAATGAGCAGTTCTTC
TRBJ1-1	TRBV18	-	-	CASSQGANTEAFF	TGTGCCAGCTCACAGGGAGCAAACACTGAAGCTTTCTTT
TRBJ1-1	TRBV28	TRBD1	-	CASSFYGQGNTEAFF	TGTGCCAGCAGTTTTTACGGACAGGGGAACACTGAAGCTTTCTTT
TRBJ2-7	TRBV21-1	-	-	CASSKEQPDTSYEQYF	TGTGCCAGCAGCAAAGAGCAACCAGACACCTCCTACGAGCAGTACTTC
TRBJ2-1	TRBV7-3	-	-	CASSLTVNEQFF	TGTGCCAGCAGCTTAACCGTAAATGAGCAGTTCTTC
TRBJ2-7	TRBV3-1/TRBV3-2	TRBD1	-	CASSRRQGGYEQYF	TGTGCCAGCAGCCGCCGACAGGGGGGCTACGAGCAGTACTTC
TRBJ2-5	TRBV14	-	-	CASSQDPGAYQETQYF	TGTGCCAGCAGCCAAGATCCAGGGGCGTACCAAGAGACCCAGTACTTC
TRBJ1-6	TRBV19	TRBD1	-	CASSRQGGNSPLHF	TGTGCCAGTAGTCGACAGGGTGGGAATTCACCCCTCCACTTT
TRBJ2-1	TRBV11-2	TRBD1	-	CASSSDRAQQFF	TGTGCCAGCAGCTCTGACAGGGCTCAGCAGTTCTTC
TRBJ1-6	TRBV2	-	-	CASSPGTLNSPLHF	TGTGCCAGCAGCCCCGGGACACTCAATTCACCCCTCCACTTT
TRBJ1-3	TRBV29-1	-	-	CSVVGGNTIYF	TGCAGCGTTGTTGGGGGAAACACCATATATTTT
TRBJ2-6	TRBV7-2	TRBD2	-	CASSPGLAGPSGANVLTF	TGTGCCAGCAGCCCCGGACTAGCGGGACCCTCTGGGGCCAACGTCCTGACTTTC